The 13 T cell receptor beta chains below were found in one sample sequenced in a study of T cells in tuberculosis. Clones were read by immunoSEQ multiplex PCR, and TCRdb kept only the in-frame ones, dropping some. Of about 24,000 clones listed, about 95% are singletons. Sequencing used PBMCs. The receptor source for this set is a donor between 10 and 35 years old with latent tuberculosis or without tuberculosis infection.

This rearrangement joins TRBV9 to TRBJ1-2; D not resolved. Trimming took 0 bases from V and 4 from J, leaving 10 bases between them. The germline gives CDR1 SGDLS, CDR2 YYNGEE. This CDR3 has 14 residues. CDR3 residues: CASSVGTAVYGYTF. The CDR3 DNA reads TGTGCCAGCAGCGTAGGAACAGCGGTCTATGGCTACACCTTC.

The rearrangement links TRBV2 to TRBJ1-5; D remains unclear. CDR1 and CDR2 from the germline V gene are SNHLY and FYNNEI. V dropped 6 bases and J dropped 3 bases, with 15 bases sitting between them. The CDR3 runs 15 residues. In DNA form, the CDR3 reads TGTGCCAGCAGGGAATCCGGGTCTCCCAATCAGCCCCAGCATTTT. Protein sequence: CASRESGSPNQPQHF. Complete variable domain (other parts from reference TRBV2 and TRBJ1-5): EPEVTQTPSHQVTQMGQEVILRCVPISNHLYFYWYRQILGQKVEFLVSFYNNEISEKSEIFDDQFSVERPDGSNFTLKIRSTKLEDSAMYFCASRESGSPNQPQHFGDGTRLSIL.

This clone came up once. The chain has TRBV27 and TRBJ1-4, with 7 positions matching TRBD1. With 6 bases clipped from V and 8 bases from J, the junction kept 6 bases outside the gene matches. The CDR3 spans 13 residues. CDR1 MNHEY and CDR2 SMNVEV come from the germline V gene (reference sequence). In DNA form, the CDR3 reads TGTGCCAGCAGGACAGGGTTCGAGGAAAAACTGTTTTTT. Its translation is CASRTGFEEKLFF. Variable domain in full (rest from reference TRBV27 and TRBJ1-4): EAQVTQNPRYLITVTGKKLTVTCSQNMNHEYMSWYRQDPGLGLRQIYYSMNVEVTDKGDVPEGYKVSRKEKRNFPLILESPSPNQTSLYFCASRTGFEEKLFFGSGTQLSVL.

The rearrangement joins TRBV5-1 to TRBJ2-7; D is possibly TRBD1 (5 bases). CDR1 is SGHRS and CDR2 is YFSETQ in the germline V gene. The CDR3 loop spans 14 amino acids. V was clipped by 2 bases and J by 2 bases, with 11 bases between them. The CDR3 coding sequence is TGCGCCAGCAGCTTCAATTCAGGGCCCTACGAGCAGTACGTC. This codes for CASSFNSGPYEQYV.

CDR3 nucleotide sequence: TGCGCCAGCAGCTTGGTTCCGATATCCAGTGGAAACACCATATATTTT. Translating it yields CASSLVPISSGNTIYF. J is TRBJ1-3 and V is TRBV5-1; D is uncertain. Germline CDR1 and CDR2: SGHRS and YFSETQ. With 0 bases removed from V and 3 bases from J, the gap between germline ends came to 13 bases. The CDR3 is made up of 16 amino acids. The full variable domain, rest sourced from reference TRBV5-1 and TRBJ1-3, is KAGVTQTPRYLIKTRGQQVTLSCSPISGHRSVSWYQQTPGQGLQFLFEYFSETQRNKGNFPGRFSGRQFSNSRSEMNVSTLELGDSALYLCASSLVPISSGNTIYFGEGSWLTVV.

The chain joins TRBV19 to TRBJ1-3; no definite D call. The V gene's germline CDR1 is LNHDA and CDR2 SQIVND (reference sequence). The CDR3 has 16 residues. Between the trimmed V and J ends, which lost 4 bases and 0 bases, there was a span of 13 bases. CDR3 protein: CASSTRSTGSGNTIYF. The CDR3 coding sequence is TGTGCCAGTAGTACTCGCAGTACGGGCTCTGGAAACACCATATATTTT. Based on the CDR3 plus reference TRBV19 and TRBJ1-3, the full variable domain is DGGITQSPKYLFRKEGQNVTLSCEQNLNHDAMYWYRQDPGQGLRLIYYSQIVNDFQKGDIAEGYSVSREKKESFPLTVTSAQKNPTAFYLCASSTRSTGSGNTIYFGEGSWLTVV.

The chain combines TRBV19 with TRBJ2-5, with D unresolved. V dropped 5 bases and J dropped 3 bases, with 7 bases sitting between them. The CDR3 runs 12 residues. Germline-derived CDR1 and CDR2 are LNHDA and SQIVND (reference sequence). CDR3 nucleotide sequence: TGTGCCAGTAGTGAAGGAGAAGAGACCCAGTACTTC. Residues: CASSEGEETQYF.

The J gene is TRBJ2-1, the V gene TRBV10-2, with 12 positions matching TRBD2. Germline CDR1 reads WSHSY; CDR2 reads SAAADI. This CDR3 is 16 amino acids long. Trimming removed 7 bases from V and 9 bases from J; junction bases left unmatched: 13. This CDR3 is CASTAGLAGGLGEQFF. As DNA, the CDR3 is TGCGCCAGCACCGCCGGGCTAGCGGGGGGGCTAGGTGAGCAGTTCTTC.

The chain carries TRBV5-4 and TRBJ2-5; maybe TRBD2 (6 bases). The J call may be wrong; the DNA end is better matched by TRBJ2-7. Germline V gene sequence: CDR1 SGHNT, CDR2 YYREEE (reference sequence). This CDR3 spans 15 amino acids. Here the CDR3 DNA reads TGTGCCAGCAGCACGGCGCGGGGCAGGAACTCCGAGCAGTACTTC. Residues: CASSTARGRNSEQYF.

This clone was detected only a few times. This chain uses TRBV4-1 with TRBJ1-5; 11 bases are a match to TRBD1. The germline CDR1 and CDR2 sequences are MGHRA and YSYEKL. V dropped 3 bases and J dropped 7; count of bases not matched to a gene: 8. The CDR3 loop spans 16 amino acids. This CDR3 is CASSQADRGRGQPQHF. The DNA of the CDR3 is TGCGCCAGCAGCCAGGCGGACAGGGGGCGCGGGCAGCCCCAGCATTTT.

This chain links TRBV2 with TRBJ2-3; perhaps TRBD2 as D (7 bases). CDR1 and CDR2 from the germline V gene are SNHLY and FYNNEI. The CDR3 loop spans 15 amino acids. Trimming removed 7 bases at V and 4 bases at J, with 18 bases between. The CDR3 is CASKIAPRGPDTQYF. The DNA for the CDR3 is TGTGCCAGCAAGATCGCCCCGCGGGGGCCAGATACGCAGTATTTT.

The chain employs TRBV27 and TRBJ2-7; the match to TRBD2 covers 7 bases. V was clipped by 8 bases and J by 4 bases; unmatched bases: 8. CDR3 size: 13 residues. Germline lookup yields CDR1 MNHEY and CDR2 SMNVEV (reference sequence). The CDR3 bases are TGTGCCAGCTACGGGACTAACCAATACGAGCAGTACGTC. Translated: CASYGTNQYEQYV.

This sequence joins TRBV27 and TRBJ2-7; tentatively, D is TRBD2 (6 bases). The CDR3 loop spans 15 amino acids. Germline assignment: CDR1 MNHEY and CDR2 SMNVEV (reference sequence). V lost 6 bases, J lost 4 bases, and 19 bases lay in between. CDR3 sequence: CASSPTPVGGYEQYF. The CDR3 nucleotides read TGTGCCAGCAGCCCTACCCCCGTGGGGGGATACGAGCAGTACTTC.